This T cell receptor (beta chain) was observed in a study of shared clonotypes between healthy human individuals. This CDR3 has 15 amino acids. Germline V gene lookup returns CDR1 SGHTA and CDR2 FQGNSA. The V gene end was trimmed by 6 bases and the J gene end by 3 bases; junction bases not matched to a gene: 5. Repertoires were generated with immunoSEQ multiplex PCR, while TCRdb's copy carries only in-frame clones and drops some. The sample consists of millions of clones, roughly 92% of them appearing once. In regard to this clone: Other DNA sequences in the sample encode the same CDR3.

This TCR was sampled from a man aged 18-30 years in good health. Sequencing was carried out using naive CD4+ T cells sorted from blood. Subset: CD45RA+ positively selected. The chain carries TRBV7-2 and TRBJ2-7; 13 bases line up with TRBD2. The CDR3 DNA is TGTGCCAGCAGTTCACGGACTAGCGGGAGCTACGAGCAGTACTTC. It specifies CASSSRTSGSYEQYF.